This T cell receptor (beta chain) comes out of a study of T cells in Graves' hyperthyroidism and ophthalmopathy (dated by TCRdb to the late 2010s). At the level of the whole study: Peripheral blood samples were taken at the time of initial diagnosis, prior to any treatment. TCR V-J signatures able to tell the groups apart were searched for in a discovery cohort of more than 90 patients, of whom over 40 had Graves' ophthalmopathy and around 57 had stable Graves' hyperthyroidism. Prospective prediction of ophthalmopathy was tested in an independent validation cohort consisting of roughly 20 hyperthyroidism patients and around 17 patients who later progressed to ophthalmopathy. For training and testing, the 100 or so patients in the discovery cohort were randomly divided in a 7:3 ratio. In roughly six Graves' hyperthyroidism patients, the study also compared T-cell repertoires from thyroid tissue with T-cell repertoires from blood. After sampling, hyperthyroidism patients received methimazole starting at 30 mg daily, and ophthalmopathy patients received high-dose intravenous methylprednisolone. According to the paper, TCR Vbeta CDR3 sequencing was carried out on over 130 peripheral blood samples, which came from about 45 ophthalmopathy, about 75 hyperthyroidism and about 17 progressor patients.

This clonotype was counted many times. Its antigen is still unknown. Base qualities were left out, and no much larger clone turns up one base away. CDR1 and CDR2, looked up from the germline V gene (reference sequence), are MNHEY and SMNVEV. From cysteine to phenylalanine, the CDR3 is 16 amino acids long. Here the CDR3 DNA is all that survives: 48 bases in frame from base 1. V drops 5 bases and J drops 5 bases, leaving 21 bases in between. Graves' hyperthyroidism was defined as stable when no progression to ophthalmopathy occurred over 18 months of follow-up. Hyperthyroidism patients were aged 18 to 65 years and newly diagnosed, with disease duration of less than 2 months. Exclusion was applied to patients with uncontrolled infections, other autoimmune diseases, pregnancy or lactation. Diagnoses relied on clinical symptoms, serum thyroxine and TRAb, thyroid ultrasound and orbital computed tomography. Ficoll-Paque density gradient centrifugation was used to isolate PBMCs from around 10 ml of fresh peripheral blood. Trizol reagent was used to extract total RNA, and RNA quality was then checked on an Agilent 2100 Bioanalyzer.

TCR beta CDR3 regions were amplified from RNA transcripts. A first-round RT-PCR of the TCR CDR3 used the HTBI primer set with the Qiagen OneStep RT-PCR kit. Libraries were constructed in a second round of multiplex PCR, after which size selection and purification were performed. Sequencing of the libraries was done on an Illumina HiSeq2000 using paired-end 100 bp reads. From the authors' description of their analysis: SOAPnuke was used to process the raw data, with reads discarded if the reads contained adapters or uncalled bases, had a mean Phred below 15, or lacked an exact constant-primer or identifier match. High-quality paired reads were merged using COPE v1.2.5, and each unique nucleotide sequence was defined as a clonotype. MiTCR v1.1 was used to align clonotypes to the IMGT TRBV, TRBD and TRBJ reference segments. Only V-J combinations with frequency above 0.0001, covering 99.2% of repertoires, were analysed. A TCS score was defined as the ratio between F50 (clonal expansion) and ExV (chaos), using BLOSUM62-based TCRdist between CDR3 peptides within each V-J. Welch's t-statistics and random forest reduced around 510 V-J features to 13, which were used in a naive Bayes classifier (R e1071). Using fastp at Q25 and MiXCR, TCRdb reprocessed the public reads and kept productive beta chains. CDR3 protein duplicates are merged, each entry listing the most common genes and DNA. For this entry, the V and J calls and clone size follow TCRdb and not the study's own pipeline. This sample gives roughly 350,000 distinct CDR3 sequences in total; 14% of them show up just once. Jointly, the top ten make up 20% to 25% of the sample.

What the authors observed across the whole study: A 13 V-J signature model separated ophthalmopathy from stable hyperthyroidism, with around 91% sensitivity and approximately 81% specificity in cross-validation and 80%/75% in testing. Most expanded thyroid clonotypes (frequency above 0.001) were also found in blood, which suggests that blood repertoires may mirror thyroid immune responses. Sample size was not statistically predetermined, and investigators were not blinded to group allocation. In validation, the model predicted progression to ophthalmopathy with 55% to 71% sensitivity and 72% to 85% specificity, a median of approximately 6.7 months before onset.

Sequenced: blood. This receptor was obtained from a woman in her 30s with Graves' hyperthyroidism. Recombination connected TRBV27 to TRBJ1-1, with no D gene named confidently. The sequenced DNA: TGTGCCAGCAGTCCCCATGAGGGAGTGAAGAGGACTGAAGCTTTCTTT. This yields the protein CASSPHEGVKRTEAFF.